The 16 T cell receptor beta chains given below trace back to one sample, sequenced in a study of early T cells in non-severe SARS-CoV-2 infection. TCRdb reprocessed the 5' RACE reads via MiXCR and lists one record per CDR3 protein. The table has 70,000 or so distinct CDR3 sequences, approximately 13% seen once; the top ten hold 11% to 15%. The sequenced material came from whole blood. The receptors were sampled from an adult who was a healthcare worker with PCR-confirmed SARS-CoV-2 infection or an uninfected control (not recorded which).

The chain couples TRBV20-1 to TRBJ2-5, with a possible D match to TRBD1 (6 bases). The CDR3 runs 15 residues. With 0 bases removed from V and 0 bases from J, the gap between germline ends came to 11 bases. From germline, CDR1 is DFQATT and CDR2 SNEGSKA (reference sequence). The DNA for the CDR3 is TGCAGTGCTAGAGATGGGACACAGTACCAAGAGACCCAGTACTTC. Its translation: CSARDGTQYQETQYF.

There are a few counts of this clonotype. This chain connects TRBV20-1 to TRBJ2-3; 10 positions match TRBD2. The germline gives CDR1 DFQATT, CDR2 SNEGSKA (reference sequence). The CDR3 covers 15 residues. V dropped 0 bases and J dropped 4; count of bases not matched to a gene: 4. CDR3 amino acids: CSARDPSGGADTQYF. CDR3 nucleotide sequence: TGCAGTGCTAGAGACCCTAGCGGGGGCGCAGATACGCAGTATTTT.

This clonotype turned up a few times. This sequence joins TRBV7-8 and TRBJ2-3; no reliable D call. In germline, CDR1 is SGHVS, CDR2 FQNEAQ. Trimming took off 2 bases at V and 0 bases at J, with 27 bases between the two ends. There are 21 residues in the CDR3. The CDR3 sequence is CASSLRLGFGKDAYSTDTQYF. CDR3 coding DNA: TGTGCCAGCAGCTTACGTTTGGGGTTTGGTAAAGACGCATATAGCACAGATACGCAGTATTTT.

CDR3 nucleotide sequence: TGTGCCATAGGCAGGGCGTGGGCTGAAGCTTTCTTT. This gives the protein CAIGRAWAEAFF. The rearrangement joins TRBV10-3 to TRBJ1-1; D perhaps matches TRBD1 (5 bases). Germline CDR1 is ENHRY and CDR2 is SYGVKD. Trimming took 9 bases from V and 6 from J, leaving 14 bases between them. The CDR3 loop spans 12 amino acids.

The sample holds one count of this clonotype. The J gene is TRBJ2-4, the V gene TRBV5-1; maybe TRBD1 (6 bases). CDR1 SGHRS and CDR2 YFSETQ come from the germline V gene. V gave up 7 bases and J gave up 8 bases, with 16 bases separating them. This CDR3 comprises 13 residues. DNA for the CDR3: TGCGCCAGCTCTCACGGACAGATGGACATTCAGTACTTC. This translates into CASSHGQMDIQYF.

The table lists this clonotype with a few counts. The CDR3 is CASSFGGWNTEAFF. As DNA, the CDR3 is TGTGCCAGCAGTTTTGGGGGGTGGAACACTGAAGCTTTCTTT. The V call is TRBV27, the J call TRBJ1-1, with a possible D match to TRBD1 (5 bases). CDR3 length: 14 residues. V dropped 3 bases and J dropped 1 base, with 9 bases sitting between them. Germline lookup yields CDR1 MNHEY and CDR2 SMNVEV (reference sequence).

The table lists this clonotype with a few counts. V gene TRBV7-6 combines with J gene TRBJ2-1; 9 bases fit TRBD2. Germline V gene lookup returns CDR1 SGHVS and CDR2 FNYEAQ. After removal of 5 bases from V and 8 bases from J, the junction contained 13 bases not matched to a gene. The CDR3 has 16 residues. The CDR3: CASSQAETSGWDEQFF. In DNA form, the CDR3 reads TGTGCCAGCAGCCAAGCTGAGACTAGCGGTTGGGATGAGCAGTTCTTC. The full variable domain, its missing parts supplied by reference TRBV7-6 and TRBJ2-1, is GAGVSQSPRYKVTKRGQDVALRCDPISGHVSLYWYRQALGQGPEFLTYFNYEAQQDKSGLPNDRFSAERPEGSISTLTIQRTEQRDSAMYRCASSQAETSGWDEQFFGPGTRLTVL.

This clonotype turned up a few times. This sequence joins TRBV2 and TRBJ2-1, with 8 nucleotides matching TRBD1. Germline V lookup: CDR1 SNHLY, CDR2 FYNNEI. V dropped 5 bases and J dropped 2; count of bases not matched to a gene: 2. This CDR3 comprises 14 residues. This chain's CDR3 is CASSKDRAYNEQFF. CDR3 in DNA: TGTGCCAGCAGTAAGGACAGGGCCTACAATGAGCAGTTCTTC.

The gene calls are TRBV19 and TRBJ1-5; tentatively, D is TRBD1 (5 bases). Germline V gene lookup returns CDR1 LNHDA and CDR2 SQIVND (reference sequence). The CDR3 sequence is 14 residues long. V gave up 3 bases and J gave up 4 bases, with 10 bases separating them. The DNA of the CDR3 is TGTGCCAGTAGTATGGAGGCAGGGAATCAGCCCCAGCATTTT. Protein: CASSMEAGNQPQHF. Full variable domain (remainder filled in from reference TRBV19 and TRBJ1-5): DGGITQSPKYLFRKEGQNVTLSCEQNLNHDAMYWYRQDPGQGLRLIYYSQIVNDFQKGDIAEGYSVSREKKESFPLTVTSAQKNPTAFYLCASSMEAGNQPQHFGDGTRLSIL.

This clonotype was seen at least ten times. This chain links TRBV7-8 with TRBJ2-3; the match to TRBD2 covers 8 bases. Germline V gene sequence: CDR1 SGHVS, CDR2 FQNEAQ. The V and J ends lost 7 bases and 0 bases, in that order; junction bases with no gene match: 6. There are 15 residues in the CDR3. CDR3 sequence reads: CASTRVAGSTDTQYF. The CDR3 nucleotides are TGTGCCAGCACCCGGGTAGCGGGGAGCACAGATACGCAGTATTTT.

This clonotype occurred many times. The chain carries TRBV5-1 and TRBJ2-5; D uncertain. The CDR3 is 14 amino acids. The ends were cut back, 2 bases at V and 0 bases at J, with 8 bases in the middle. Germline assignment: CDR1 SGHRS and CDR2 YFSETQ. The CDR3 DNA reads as TGCGCCAGCAGCTTAGTTGTCAACCAAGAGACCCAGTACTTC. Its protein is CASSLVVNQETQYF.

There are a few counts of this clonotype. CDR3 sequence: CASSGGTAYNSPLHF. CDR3 DNA: TGTGCCAGCAGCGGAGGAACAGCTTATAATTCACCCCTCCACTTT. V gene TRBV7-2 combines with J gene TRBJ1-6; D is undetermined. In germline, CDR1 is SGHTA, CDR2 FQGNSA. The V gene lost 5 bases and the J gene lost 4 bases, with 12 bases spanning the gap. The CDR3 covers 15 residues.

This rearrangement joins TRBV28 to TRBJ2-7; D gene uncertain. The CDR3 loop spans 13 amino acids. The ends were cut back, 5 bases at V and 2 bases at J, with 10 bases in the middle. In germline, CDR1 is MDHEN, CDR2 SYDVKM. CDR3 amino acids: CASSASDAYEQYF. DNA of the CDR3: TGTGCCAGCAGTGCCTCGGACGCCTACGAGCAGTACTTC.

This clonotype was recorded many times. This chain's CDR3 is CASRALVDYPRNQPQHF. CDR3 DNA sequence: TGTGCCAGCAGGGCACTGGTTGACTATCCACGCAATCAGCCCCAGCATTTT. V and J are TRBV6-2 or TRBV6-3 and TRBJ1-5; D unclear. The CDR3 covers 17 residues. Looked up from germline, CDR1 is MNHEY and CDR2 is SVGEGT. V was clipped by 6 bases and J by 2 bases, with 20 bases between them.

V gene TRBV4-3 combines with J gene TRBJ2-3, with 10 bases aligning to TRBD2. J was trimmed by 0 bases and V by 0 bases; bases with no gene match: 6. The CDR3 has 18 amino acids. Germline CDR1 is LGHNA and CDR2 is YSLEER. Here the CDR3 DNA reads TGCGCCAGCAGCCAAGAGGGGGGACTAGCGACTAGCACAGATACGCAGTATTTT. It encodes CASSQEGGLATSTDTQYF.

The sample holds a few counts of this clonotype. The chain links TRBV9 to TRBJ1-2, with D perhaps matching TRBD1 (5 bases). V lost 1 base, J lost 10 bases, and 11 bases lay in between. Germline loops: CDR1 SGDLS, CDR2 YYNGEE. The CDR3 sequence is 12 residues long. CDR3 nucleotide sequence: TGTGCCAGCAGCGTAAGGGACTCTGTCTACACCTTC. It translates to CASSVRDSVYTF.